This TCR beta chain was captured in a study of spatial heterogeneity in lung cancer. TCRdb analysed the 5' RACE reads with MiXCR anew, one entry per CDR3 protein. The data contain approximately 8,000 distinct CDR3 sequences, 5% to 5.5% of them singletons. This clonotype qualifies as medium-sized (0.01 to 0.1%). Time point of the sample: sample taken at primary tumor resection. Unsorted whole RNA of tumor, nontumor lung or frozen PBMC was sequenced. V shed 10 bases, J shed 7 bases, and the junction held 7 bases outside the gene matches. From germline, CDR1 is MNHEY and CDR2 SMNVEV (reference sequence). This CDR3 contains 13 residues.

This sequence was found in a male donor with early-stage non-small cell lung cancer. The chain uses TRBV27 and TRBJ2-1; 10 bases align to TRBD2. The specimen comprised PBMCs, sampled at surgery. The DNA of the CDR3 is TGTGCCACCACTACTAGCGGGACAAATGAGCAGTTCTTC. Amino acid sequence: CATTTSGTNEQFF.